This T cell receptor beta chain was identified during a study of blood T cells in healthy people across ages. General study points: Percentage of naive T cells showed a strong correlation with TCR beta diversity.

The CDR3 has 14 amino acids. Germline-derived CDR1 and CDR2 are SGHDN and FVKESK. Details on this clonotype: Its antigen is still unknown. Germline and junction disagree at one end, which may indicate a read error.

Next came a second PCR, run for about 7 to 11 cycles, which used a sample-barcoded 5' primer along with a J-beta primer mix. In TCRdb, the 5' RACE reads were re-called with MiXCR into one record per CDR3 protein. The sample holds about 560,000 distinct CDR3 sequences; roughly a quarter are singletons and the top ten take over 3.5%. The sample was also reused in another study, on T cells of mothers and their children.

The specimen sequenced was blood. The chain is built from TRBV14 and TRBJ2-5; 7 bases are a match to TRBD2. The receptor was derived from a boy aged 2 to 10 in good health. The CDR3 region is CASSQDLTTSRRFF. The CDR3 nucleotides read TGTGCCAGCAGCCAAGATCTTACGACTAGCCGTCGGTTCTTC. The full variable domain, rest sourced from reference TRBV14 and TRBJ2-5, is EAGVTQFPSHSVIEKGQTVTLRCDPISGHDNLYWYRRVMGKEIKFLLHFVKESKQDESGMPNNRFLAERTGGTYSTLKVQPAELEDSGVYFCASSQDLTTSRRFFGPGTRLLVL.